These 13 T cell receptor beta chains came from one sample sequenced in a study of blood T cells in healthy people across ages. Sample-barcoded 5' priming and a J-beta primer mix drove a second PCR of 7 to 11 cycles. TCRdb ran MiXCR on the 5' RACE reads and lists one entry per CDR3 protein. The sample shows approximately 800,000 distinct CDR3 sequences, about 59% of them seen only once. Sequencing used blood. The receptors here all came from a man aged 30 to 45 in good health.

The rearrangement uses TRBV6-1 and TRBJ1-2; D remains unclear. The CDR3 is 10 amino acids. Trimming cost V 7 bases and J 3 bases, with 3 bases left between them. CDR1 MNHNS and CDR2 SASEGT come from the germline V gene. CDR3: CASIDYGYTF. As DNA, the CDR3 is TGTGCCAGCATAGACTATGGCTACACCTTC.

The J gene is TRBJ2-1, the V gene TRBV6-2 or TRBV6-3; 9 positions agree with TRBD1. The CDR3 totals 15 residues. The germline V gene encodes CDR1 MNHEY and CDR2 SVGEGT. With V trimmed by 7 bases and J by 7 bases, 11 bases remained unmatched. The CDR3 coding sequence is TGTGCCAGCACCAGCCCGGGACAGGGTCTGAATGAGCAGTTCTTC. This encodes CASTSPGQGLNEQFF.

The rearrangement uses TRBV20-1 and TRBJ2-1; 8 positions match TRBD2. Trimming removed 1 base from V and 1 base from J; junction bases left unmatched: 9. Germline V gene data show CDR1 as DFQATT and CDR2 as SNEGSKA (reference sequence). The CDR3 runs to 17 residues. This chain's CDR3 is CSARGRLARTSYNEQFF. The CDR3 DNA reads TGCAGTGCTAGAGGACGACTAGCGCGCACATCCTACAATGAGCAGTTCTTC.

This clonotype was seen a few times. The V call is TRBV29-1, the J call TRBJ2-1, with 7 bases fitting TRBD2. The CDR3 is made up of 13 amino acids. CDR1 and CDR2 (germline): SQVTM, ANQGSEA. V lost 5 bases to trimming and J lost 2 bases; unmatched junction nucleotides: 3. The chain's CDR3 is CSVSGTTYNEQFF. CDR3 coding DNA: TGCAGCGTTTCCGGGACTACCTACAATGAGCAGTTCTTC.

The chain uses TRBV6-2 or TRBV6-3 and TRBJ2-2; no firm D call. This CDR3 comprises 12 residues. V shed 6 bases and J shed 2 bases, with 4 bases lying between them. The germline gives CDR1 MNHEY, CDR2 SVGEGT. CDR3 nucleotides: TGTGCCAGCAGACTTAACACCGGGGAGCTGTTTTTT. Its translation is CASRLNTGELFF.

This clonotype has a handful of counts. CDR3 in DNA: TGTGCCAGCAGTCCGGACAGGGGGTTTGGCTACACCTTC. It yields the protein CASSPDRGFGYTF. V and J are TRBV6-5 and TRBJ1-2; 10 bases are a match to TRBD1. With 5 bases clipped from V and 7 bases from J, the junction kept 4 bases outside the gene matches. The CDR3 is 13 residues long. The germline CDR1 and CDR2 sequences are MNHEY and SVGAGI.

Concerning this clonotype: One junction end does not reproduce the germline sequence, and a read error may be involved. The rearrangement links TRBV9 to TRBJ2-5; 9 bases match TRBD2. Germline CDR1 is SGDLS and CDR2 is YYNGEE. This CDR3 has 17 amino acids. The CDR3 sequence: CSSSVGASGAIGETQYF. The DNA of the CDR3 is TGTTCCAGCAGCGTAGGGGCTAGCGGGGCCATTGGAGAGACCCAGTACTTC.

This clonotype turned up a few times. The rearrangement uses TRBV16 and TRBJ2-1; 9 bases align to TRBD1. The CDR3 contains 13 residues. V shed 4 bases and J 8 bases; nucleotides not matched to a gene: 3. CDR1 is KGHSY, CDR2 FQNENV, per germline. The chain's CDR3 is CASSPGQGDEQFF. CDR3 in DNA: TGTGCCAGCAGCCCGGGACAGGGCGATGAGCAGTTCTTC.

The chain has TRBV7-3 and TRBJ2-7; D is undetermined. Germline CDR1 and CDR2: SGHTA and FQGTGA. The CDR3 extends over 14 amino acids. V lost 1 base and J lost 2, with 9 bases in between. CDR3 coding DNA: TGTGCCAGCAGCTTAAAACGCCAGACCTACGAGCAGTACTTC. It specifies CASSLKRQTYEQYF.

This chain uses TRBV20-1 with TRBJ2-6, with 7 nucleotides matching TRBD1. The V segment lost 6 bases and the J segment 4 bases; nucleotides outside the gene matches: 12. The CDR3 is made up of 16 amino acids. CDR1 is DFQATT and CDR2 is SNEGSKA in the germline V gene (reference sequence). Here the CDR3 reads CSASPGGLGGANVLTF. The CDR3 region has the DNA TGCAGTGCATCCCCAGGGGGTTTGGGGGGGGCCAACGTCCTGACTTTC.

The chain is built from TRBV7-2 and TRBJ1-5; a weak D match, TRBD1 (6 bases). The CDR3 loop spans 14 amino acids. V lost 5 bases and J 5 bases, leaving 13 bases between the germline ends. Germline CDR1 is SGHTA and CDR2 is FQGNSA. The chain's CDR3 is CASSPRTVDQPQHF. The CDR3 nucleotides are TGTGCCAGCAGCCCCCGGACAGTAGATCAGCCCCAGCATTTT.

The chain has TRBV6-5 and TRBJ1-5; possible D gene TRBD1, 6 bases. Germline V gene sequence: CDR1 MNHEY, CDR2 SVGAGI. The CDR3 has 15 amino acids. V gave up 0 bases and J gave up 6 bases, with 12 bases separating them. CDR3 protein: CASSYSGGASQPQHF. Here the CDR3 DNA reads TGTGCCAGCAGTTACTCGGGGGGGGCGAGTCAGCCCCAGCATTTT.

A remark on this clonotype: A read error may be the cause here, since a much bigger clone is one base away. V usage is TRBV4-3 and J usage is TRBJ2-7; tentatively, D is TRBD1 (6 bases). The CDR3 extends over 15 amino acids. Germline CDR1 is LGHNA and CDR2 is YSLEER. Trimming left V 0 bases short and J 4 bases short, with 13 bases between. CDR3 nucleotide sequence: TGCGCCAGCAGCCAAGAGTGTACAGGGTGGTACGAGCAGTACTTC. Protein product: CASSQECTGWYEQYF.